The rows below give T cell receptor beta chains drawn from one sample of a study of long-term antiretroviral therapy in people with HIV. Assay used: immunoSEQ multiplex PCR; TCRdb lists only in-frame clones, some missing. The repertoire has about 19,000 clones, roughly 87% of them found once; the top ten carry roughly 4%. Sequencing used unsorted PBMCs, obtained 2.1 years after starting antiretroviral therapy. These receptors all stem from a man between 18 and 29 years old with HIV. The CDR3 runs from the conserved cysteine through the conserved F or W. Each record gives: clone size, J gene, V gene, D gene, CDR3 protein, CDR3 DNA. A D gene is named only where the DNA matches it firmly. Clone size is shown for a subset of rows, as once, few, many or a class of expanded clone.

>NA|TRBJ1-1|TRBV15|NA
CATSRVLSGAEAFF
TGTGCCACCAGCAGAGTTTTGTCAGGGGCTGAAGCTTTCTTT
>once|TRBJ2-1|TRBV5-3|NA
CARKWQSVNEQFF
TGTGCCAGAAAGTGGCAATCCGTCAATGAGCAGTTCTTC
>once|TRBJ2-7|TRBV30|TRBD2
CAWSSGLAGLYEQYF
TGTGCCTGGAGTTCCGGACTAGCGGGGCTCTACGAGCAGTACTTC
>NA|TRBJ2-7|TRBV27|NA
CASSFVNSDSAYEQYF
TGTGCCAGCAGTTTCGTAAACTCGGACAGCGCCTACGAGCAGTACTTC
>NA|TRBJ1-1|TRBV7-8|NA
CASSLGITRIGLSEAFF
TGTGCCAGCAGCTTGGGGATAACGAGGATTGGGCTTTCTGAAGCTTTCTTT
>NA|TRBJ2-7|TRBV9|NA
CASSVGDENYEQYF
TGTGCCAGCAGCGTAGGGGACGAGAACTACGAGCAGTACTTC
>NA|TRBJ2-7|TRBV5-4|TRBD1
CASSAGQGYEQYF
TGTGCCAGCAGCGCCGGACAGGGGTACGAGCAGTACTTC
>NA|TRBJ1-3|TRBV10-1|NA
CASSEPHMSSGNTIYF
TGCGCCAGCAGTGAGCCGCACATGAGCTCTGGAAACACCATATATTTT
>NA|TRBJ2-7|TRBV7-8|TRBD2
CASSSPSGREGSYEQYF
TGTGCCAGCAGCTCCCCTAGCGGGAGAGAAGGATCCTACGAGCAGTACTTC
>once|TRBJ2-7|TRBV2|NA
CASAVVGSPYEQYF
TGTGCCAGCGCCGTAGTCGGTAGCCCCTACGAGCAGTACTTC
>NA|TRBJ2-7|TRBV4-3|TRBD2
CASSQGSGGEQYF
TGCGCCAGCAGCCAAGGATCGGGAGGGGAGCAGTACTTC
>NA|TRBJ2-7|TRBV27|TRBD2
CASSAGSAGVEQYF
TGTGCCAGCAGCGCTGGTTCAGCGGGGGTCGAGCAGTACTTC
>NA|TRBJ1-3|TRBV9|NA
CASSPSGDGNTIYF
TGTGCCAGCAGCCCCTCAGGGGATGGAAACACCATATATTTT
>NA|TRBJ2-7|TRBV7-2|NA
CASSLDQGLSSYEQYF
TGTGCCAGCAGCTTAGATCAGGGTTTAAGCTCCTACGAGCAGTACTTC
>NA|TRBJ2-1|TRBV30|TRBD1
CAWSVGDREQFF
TGTGCCTGGAGTGTGGGGGACAGGGAGCAGTTCTTC
>few|TRBJ1-2|TRBV9|NA
CASSGGQPFYGYTF
TGTGCCAGCAGCGGAGGACAGCCTTTTTATGGCTACACCTTC
>once|TRBJ1-2|TRBV27|NA
CASSLSGTNRDYGYTF
TGTGCCAGCAGTTTATCGGGGACTAACCGGGACTATGGCTACACCTTC
>once|TRBJ2-1|TRBV10-2|TRBD2
CATTDSGSSYNEQFF
TGCGCCACTACCGATAGCGGGAGCTCCTACAATGAGCAGTTCTTC
>NA|TRBJ2-7|TRBV13|TRBD1
CASSPQGAYEQYF
TGTGCCAGCAGCCCACAGGGGGCCTACGAGCAGTACTTC
>NA|TRBJ1-1|TRBV6-6|NA
CASSYAGVGNTEAFF
TGTGCCAGCAGTTACGCAGGGGTGGGAAACACTGAAGCTTTCTTT
>NA|TRBJ1-2|TRBV29-1|TRBD1
CSVEPTGVDFGYTF
TGCAGCGTTGAACCGACAGGGGTCGACTTTGGCTACACCTTC
>NA|TRBJ1-1|TRBV15|NA
CATSRDALTATEAFF
TGTGCCACCAGCAGAGATGCACTGACCGCGACTGAAGCTTTCTTT
>NA|TRBJ2-6|TRBV2|NA
CASSPRDSEANVLTF
TGTGCCAGCAGTCCTCGGGACTCGGAGGCCAACGTCCTGACTTTC
>NA|TRBJ2-7|TRBV5-5|NA
CASSLNRAQSYEQYF
TGTGCCAGCAGCCTCAACAGGGCTCAGAGCTACGAGCAGTACTTC
>NA|TRBJ1-3|TRBV4-1|TRBD1
CASRGGPGQGTSGNTIYF
TGCGCCAGCAGAGGGGGACCGGGACAGGGGACCTCTGGAAACACCATATATTTT
>NA|TRBJ1-2|TRBV7-3|NA
CASSLMTGSGYTF
TGTGCCAGCAGCTTAATGACGGGGTCTGGCTACACCTTC
>NA|TRBJ2-7|TRBV5-6|NA
CASSVGPSSYEQYF
TGTGCCAGCAGCGTGGGACCGAGTTCCTACGAGCAGTACTTC
>NA|TRBJ2-3|TRBV15|NA
CATSRLARGFTDTQYF
TGTGCCACCAGCAGATTAGCCCGGGGGTTCACAGATACGCAGTATTTT
>NA|TRBJ2-7|TRBV6-1|NA
CASSEHPYEQYF
TGTGCCAGCAGTGAACACCCCTACGAGCAGTACTTC
>NA|TRBJ1-4|TRBV6-6|TRBD1
CASSRTGGTNEKLFF
TGTGCCAGCAGTCGCACAGGGGGGACTAATGAAAAACTGTTTTTT
>once|TRBJ2-1|TRBV28|NA
CASSLGLYNEQFF
TGTGCCAGCAGTTTAGGCCTTTACAATGAGCAGTTCTTC
>NA|TRBJ1-2|TRBV9|NA
CASSPRTVNYGYTF
TGTGCCAGCAGCCCCCGGACGGTTAACTATGGCTACACCTTC
>NA|TRBJ1-5|TRBV6-1|NA
CASSDYLEGHQPQHF
TGTGCCAGCAGTGACTATCTCGAAGGGCATCAGCCCCAGCATTTT
>NA|TRBJ1-5|TRBV30|NA
CAWSKGRNNQPQHF
TGTGCCTGGAGTAAAGGGCGGAACAATCAGCCCCAGCATTTT
>NA|TRBJ1-2|TRBV7-8|NA
CASSLAPTGGYGYTF
TGTGCCAGCAGCTTAGCGCCCACAGGCGGCTATGGCTACACCTTC
>few|TRBJ1-2|TRBV11-2|TRBD1
CASSVSTGAGYTF
TGTGCCAGCAGCGTCTCTACAGGGGCAGGCTACACCTTC
>NA|TRBJ1-6|TRBV6-5|NA
CASSYYGQGPNSPLHF
TGTGCCAGCAGTTACTATGGGCAGGGCCCAAATTCACCCCTCCACTTT
>NA|TRBJ2-7|TRBV5-6|TRBD2
CASSFGLAGSTYEQYF
TGTGCCAGCAGCTTCGGGCTAGCGGGCTCAACCTACGAGCAGTACTTC
>NA|TRBJ1-2|TRBV6-1|NA
CASSEGQEPYGYTF
TGTGCCAGCAGTGAAGGACAGGAGCCCTATGGCTACACCTTC
>NA|TRBJ2-7|TRBV7-2|TRBD1
CASSATRGRSEQYF
TGTGCCAGCAGCGCAACAAGGGGGCGAAGCGAGCAGTACTTC
>NA|TRBJ2-2|TRBV14|NA
CASSQGRGHTPANTGELFF
TGTGCCAGCAGCCAAGGGAGGGGTCACACTCCCGCGAACACCGGGGAGCTGTTTTTT
>once|TRBJ2-5|TRBV27|TRBD1
CASSDDRGEKYF
TGTGCCAGCAGTGATGACAGGGGTGAAAAGTACTTC
>NA|TRBJ2-7|TRBV7-2|TRBD2
CASSTQGAGIYEQYF
TGTGCCAGCAGCACCCAAGGAGCGGGAATCTACGAGCAGTACTTC
>NA|TRBJ1-2|TRBV11-2|TRBD1
CASSLAQGGYGYTF
TGTGCCAGCAGCCTCGCCCAGGGGGGATATGGCTACACCTTC
>NA|TRBJ2-7|TRBV6-1|NA
CASTAVPYEQYF
TGTGCCAGCACAGCGGTTCCCTACGAGCAGTACTTC
>NA|TRBJ2-3|TRBV7-7|NA
CASSFGEADTQYF
TGTGCTAGCAGCTTTGGGGAGGCAGATACGCAGTATTTT
>NA|TRBJ2-3|TRBV5-1|TRBD2
CASSSGLQDTDTQYF
TGCGCCAGCAGCTCGGGACTACAGGACACAGATACGCAGTATTTT
>NA|TRBJ2-5|TRBV19|TRBD2
CASRRLAGGRETQYF
TGTGCCAGTAGGCGACTAGCGGGGGGTCGGGAGACCCAGTACTTC
>NA|TRBJ2-3|TRBV7-3|TRBD2
CASSASGGFVDTQYF
TGTGCCAGCAGCGCTAGCGGGGGGTTTGTTGATACGCAGTATTTT
>NA|TRBJ1-1|TRBV6-6|NA
CASHRYLNTEAFF
TGTGCCAGCCACCGTTACCTGAACACTGAAGCTTTCTTT
>NA|TRBJ2-1|TRBV7-2|TRBD2
CASSLWAGGPENEQFF
TGTGCCAGCAGCTTGTGGGCGGGAGGGCCAGAGAATGAGCAGTTCTTC
>NA|TRBJ1-4|TRBV6-6|NA
CASTGHANEKLFF
TGTGCCAGCACCGGGCATGCTAATGAAAAACTGTTTTTT
>NA|TRBJ2-1|TRBV11-2|NA
CASSLARDDEQFF
TGTGCCAGCAGCTTAGCCAGAGACGATGAGCAGTTCTTC
>NA|TRBJ2-7|TRBV18|NA
CASSPSKGAGAYEQYF
TGTGCCAGCTCACCGAGCAAGGGGGCGGGGGCCTACGAGCAGTACTTC
>NA|TRBJ2-7|TRBV10-3|TRBD1
CALRTGDSYEQYF
TGTGCCCTACGCACAGGGGACTCCTACGAGCAGTACTTC
>once|TRBJ1-5|TRBV7-8|TRBD1
CASSLFGGLDRVDNQPQHF
TGTGCCAGCAGCTTATTTGGGGGGCTCGACAGGGTCGACAATCAGCCCCAGCATTTT
>NA|TRBJ1-1|TRBV5-1|TRBD1
CASSLGQGGTEAFF
TGCGCCAGCAGCTTGGGACAGGGGGGCACTGAAGCTTTCTTT
>NA|TRBJ2-5|TRBV9|NA
CASSPRAASPGETQYF
TGTGCCAGCAGCCCCAGGGCAGCGAGCCCGGGGGAGACCCAGTACTTC
>NA|TRBJ2-3|TRBV19|TRBD1
CASSTGTGHTDTQYF
TGTGCCAGTAGTACCGGGACAGGTCACACAGATACGCAGTATTTT
>few|TRBJ1-5|TRBV21-1|NA
CASNRTGNQPQHF
TGTGCCAGCAACAGGACGGGCAATCAGCCCCAGCATTTT